The clone carrying this T cell receptor (beta chain) was counted ten times or more. The antigen remains undetermined. This entry is derived from a study of T cells after yellow fever vaccination. Germline lookup yields CDR1 MDHEN and CDR2 SYDVKM. CDR3 length equals 12 residues. V dropped 6 bases and J dropped 5 bases, with 10 bases sitting between them. Study results and limitations: Reappearing after the booster were most of the clones from primary vaccination (roughly 96% CD4, about 88% CD8).

Synthesis of TCR cDNA relied on 5'RACE template switching, which attached a universal primer site and UMIs. TCRdb used MiXCR to reprocess the 5' RACE reads, holding one entry per CDR3 protein. The sample has 120,000 or so distinct CDR3 sequences; around 6.7% are singletons. J is TRBJ1-2 and V is TRBV28; TRBD1 might be the D (5 bases). This sample comprised CD4+ T cells sorted from PBMCs, obtained roughly 47 days after the first yellow fever vaccination. This TCR was recovered from a man between 18 and 29 years old who received the YFV17D yellow fever vaccine. CDR3 in amino acids: CASSPGTYGYTF. Written as DNA, the CDR3 is TGTGCCAGCAGCCCTGGGACGTATGGCTACACCTTC.